These 21 T cell receptor beta chains were all obtained from the same sample, sequenced in a study of monozygotic twins with inflammatory bowel disease. One entry per CDR3 protein, without DNA, is what TCRdb gives after re-calling the 5' RACE reads. There are some 150,000 distinct CDR3 sequences in the sample, with roughly 2.4% held by the top ten. What was sequenced was blood. Receptor source: a human donor with ulcerative colitis or Crohn's disease, or a healthy co-twin of an affected twin (not recorded which).

V gene TRBV6-1 combines with J gene TRBJ2-2; TCRdb's assignment of TRBD2 cannot be checked, as there is no DNA. Germline V gives CDR1 MNHNS, CDR2 SASEGT. This CDR3 has 17 amino acids. The CDR3 is CASSWTSGGPNTGELFF.

Here the CDR3 reads CSAGGVRTPNEQFF. The V and J genes are TRBV29-1 and TRBJ2-1; TCRdb names TRBD2, which stays unverified in the absence of DNA. The CDR3 totals 14 residues. CDR1 and CDR2 (germline): SQVTM, ANQGSEA.

This sequence joins TRBV5-4 and TRBJ2-1. CDR3 size: 15 residues. CDR1 SGHNT and CDR2 YYREEE come from the germline V gene (reference sequence). The CDR3 loop is CASSPGTLAYNEQFF.

The V call is TRBV7-2, the J call TRBJ2-7; TCRdb's D gene call, TRBD1, goes unchecked for lack of DNA. Germline V lookup: CDR1 SGHTA, CDR2 FQGNSA. The length of the CDR3 is 17 residues. This CDR3 is CASSLMPRGGAQYEQYF.

This chain joins TRBV15 and TRBJ2-1; TCRdb's D gene call, TRBD1, goes unchecked for lack of DNA. The CDR3 runs to 14 residues. CDR1 and CDR2 from the germline V gene are LNHNV and YYDKDF (reference sequence). The CDR3 here is CATRPGDLYNEQFF.

This chain connects TRBV19 to TRBJ2-6; TCRdb names TRBD2, which stays unverified in the absence of DNA. This CDR3 comprises 15 residues. CDR1 and CDR2 (germline): LNHDA, SQIVND (reference sequence). This CDR3 reads CASSMGGFGANVLTF.

The rearrangement joins TRBV4-3 to TRBJ2-1; the D gene TCRdb calls, TRBD2, cannot be checked with no DNA. Germline CDR1 reads LGHNA; CDR2 reads YSLEER. The CDR3 loop spans 16 amino acids. CDR3 loop: CASSPSGITPYNEQFF.

The chain couples TRBV25-1 to TRBJ2-1. Germline V lookup: CDR1 MGHDK, CDR2 SYGVNS. The CDR3 has 13 amino acids. The CDR3 spells CASSEWGVNEQFF.

V gene TRBV20-1 combines with J gene TRBJ1-1; there is no DNA to check the TCRdb D call of TRBD1. The CDR3 has 17 residues. CDR1 DFQATT and CDR2 SNEGSKA come from the germline V gene (reference sequence). Here the CDR3 reads CSASPPRGEGVDTEAFF.

The chain couples TRBV10-3 to TRBJ1-5; TCRdb calls TRBD1, which cannot be checked without DNA. The V gene's germline CDR1 is ENHRY and CDR2 SYGVKD. This CDR3 region has 15 residues. This CDR3 is CAISAGTGGSQPQHF.

The chain employs TRBV5-1 and TRBJ2-2; TCRdb's D gene call, TRBD1, goes unchecked for lack of DNA. CDR3 length: 15 residues. Germline V lookup: CDR1 SGHRS, CDR2 YFSETQ. The CDR3 here is CASSQLQGNTGELFF.

The chain uses TRBV12-3 or TRBV12-4 and TRBJ2-3; absent DNA, TCRdb's TRBD1 call cannot be checked. This CDR3 contains 14 residues. The CDR3 spells CASSFGGGTDTQYF.

The chain combines TRBV7-2 with TRBJ2-7; as DNA is missing, the TRBD2 call by TCRdb cannot be tested. The germline gives CDR1 SGHTA, CDR2 FQGNSA. The CDR3 covers 14 residues. CDR3 loop: CASSLGAMGYEQYF.

This sequence joins TRBV5-6 and TRBJ1-2. This CDR3 comprises 14 residues. In germline, CDR1 is SGHDT, CDR2 YYEEEE. CDR3: CASSLARREKGYTF.

The V gene is TRBV13, the J gene TRBJ2-2; TCRdb's D gene call, TRBD1, goes unchecked for lack of DNA. The CDR3 runs 17 residues. Germline V CDR1 and CDR2: PRHDT, FYEKMQ (reference sequence). The CDR3 protein is CASSPSPAGQNTGELFF.

J is TRBJ1-6 and V is TRBV12-3 or TRBV12-4; TCRdb indicates TRBD1, and absent DNA this call remains unverified. The CDR3 is 13 amino acids. CDR3 in amino acids: CASTTYRDAPLHF.

The CDR3 reads CASSKGPSGTDTQYF. This chain connects TRBV11-2 to TRBJ2-3; absent DNA, TCRdb's TRBD2 call cannot be checked. Germline CDR1 and CDR2: SGHAT and FQNNGV. The CDR3 consists of 15 residues.

The V and J genes are TRBV6-5 and TRBJ2-7; the D call of TRBD1 rests on TCRdb alone, since no DNA is present to check it. CDR1 and CDR2 from the germline V gene are MNHEY and SVGAGI. This CDR3 has 14 residues. The CDR3 reads CASSYSIAGVEQYF.

This chain uses TRBV15 with TRBJ1-5. The germline V gene encodes CDR1 LNHNV and CDR2 YYDKDF (reference sequence). CDR3 length: 13 amino acids. This CDR3 is CATSRGREQPQHF.

The V call is TRBV5-1, the J call TRBJ2-7. The CDR3 contains 16 residues. The germline V gene encodes CDR1 SGHRS and CDR2 YFSETQ. Here the CDR3 reads CASSLGHAKSAYEQYF.

The rearrangement uses TRBV6-1 and TRBJ1-2. The germline CDR1 and CDR2 sequences are MNHNS and SASEGT. CDR3 length equals 11 residues. The CDR3 here is CASGGVYGYTF.